These 2 T cell receptor beta chains were sequenced from one sample in a study of early T cells in non-severe SARS-CoV-2 infection. In TCRdb, the 5' RACE reads were re-called with MiXCR into one record per CDR3 protein. The table lists around 56,000 distinct CDR3 sequences, approximately 13% of them singletons. This specimen consisted of whole blood, obtained at baseline. The origin of the receptors is an adult who was a healthcare worker with PCR-confirmed SARS-CoV-2 infection or an uninfected control (not recorded which).

This clonotype is classed as medium-sized. The V and J genes are TRBV19 and TRBJ2-2; 7 nucleotides align to TRBD2. The trim removed 3 bases at V and 4 bases at J, leaving 11 bases unmatched. The length of the CDR3 is 17 residues. Looked up from germline, CDR1 is LNHDA and CDR2 is SQIVND (reference sequence). This chain's CDR3 is CASSILPAGVSTGELFF. As DNA, the CDR3 is TGTGCCAGTAGTATCCTGCCGGCGGGAGTGAGCACCGGGGAGCTGTTTTTT. The entire variable domain, with the rest obtained from reference TRBV19 and TRBJ2-2, is as follows: DGGITQSPKYLFRKEGQNVTLSCEQNLNHDAMYWYRQDPGQGLRLIYYSQIVNDFQKGDIAEGYSVSREKKESFPLTVTSAQKNPTAFYLCASSILPAGVSTGELFFGEGSRLTVL.

The rearrangement uses TRBV29-1 and TRBJ1-2; D gene ambiguous. Trimming took 5 bases from V and 10 from J, leaving 17 bases between them. Germline loops: CDR1 SQVTM, CDR2 ANQGSEA. CDR3 length: 12 residues. CDR3 nucleotides: TGCAGCGTTCCCCATCAGGAAGGCGCCTACACCTTC. It specifies CSVPHQEGAYTF.